The text below deals with one T cell receptor (beta chain). This sample is drawn from a study of T cell repertoires in cytomegalovirus infection. Using its own MiXCR run on the reads, TCRdb lists one record per CDR3 protein. Here the sample spans hundreds of thousands of distinct CDR3 sequences, about 17% being singletons. This CDR3 spans 14 amino acids. CDR1 is SGHRS, CDR2 YFSETQ, per germline. The V end was cut by 3 bases, the J end by 4 bases, with 12 bases between. The receptor comes from a human donor in good health (CMV status not recorded). Some clones in this sample may be carry-over from other donors' samples. The V and J genes are TRBV5-1 and TRBJ2-3, with D perhaps matching TRBD1 or TRBD2 (6 bases each). The sample comprised PBMCs. The CDR3 protein is CASSSGASADTQYF. The CDR3 DNA reads TGCGCCAGCAGCTCGGGGGCGTCCGCAGATACGCAGTATTTT. The variable domain in full, with the rest retrieved from reference TRBV5-1 and TRBJ2-3, is KAGVTQTPRYLIKTRGQQVTLSCSPISGHRSVSWYQQTPGQGLQFLFEYFSETQRNKGNFPGRFSGRQFSNSRSEMNVSTLELGDSALYLCASSSGASADTQYFGPGTRLTVL.